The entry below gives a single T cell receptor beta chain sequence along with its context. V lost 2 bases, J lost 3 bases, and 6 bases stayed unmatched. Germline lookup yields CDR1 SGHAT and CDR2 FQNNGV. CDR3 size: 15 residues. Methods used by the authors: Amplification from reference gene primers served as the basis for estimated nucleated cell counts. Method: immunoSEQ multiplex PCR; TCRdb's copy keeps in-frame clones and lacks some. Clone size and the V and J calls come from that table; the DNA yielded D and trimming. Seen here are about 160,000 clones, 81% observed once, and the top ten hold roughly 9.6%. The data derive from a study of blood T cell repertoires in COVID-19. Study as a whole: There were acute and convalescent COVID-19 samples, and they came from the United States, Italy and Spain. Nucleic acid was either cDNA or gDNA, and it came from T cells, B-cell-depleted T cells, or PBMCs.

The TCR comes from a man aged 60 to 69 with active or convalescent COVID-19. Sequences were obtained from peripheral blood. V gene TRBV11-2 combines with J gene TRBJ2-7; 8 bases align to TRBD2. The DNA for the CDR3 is TGTGCCAGCAGCTTACCCGGGAGGGCCCGCTACGAGCAGTACTTC. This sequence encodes CASSLPGRARYEQYF.